The rows below give T cell receptor beta chains drawn from one sample of a study of blood T cell repertoires in COVID-19. Sequencing was performed with immunoSEQ multiplex PCR; in TCRdb, only in-frame clones are kept and a portion is missing. The sample carries about 300,000 clones, about 87% recorded once. Sequenced material: peripheral blood. The receptors originated from a man in his 70s with acute or convalescent COVID-19. Each CDR3 is given with its conserved first and last residue. A D gene is named only where the DNA matches it firmly. Size is omitted from some rows. Given values are once, few, many or a class for expanded clones.

size	J	D	V	DNA	CDR3
.	TRBJ1-6	.	TRBV9	TGTGCCAGCAGCTTAAGGGGGAGTTCACCCCTCCACTTT	CASSLRGSSPLHF
.	TRBJ1-2	TRBD1	TRBV6-5	TGTGCCAGCAGGATAGACAGGGGCAATGGCTACACCTTC	CASRIDRGNGYTF
.	TRBJ2-7	TRBD1	TRBV30	TGTGCCTGGGACCGGGACAGGGGGTTCTCCGAGCAGTACTTC	CAWDRDRGFSEQYF
.	TRBJ2-5	TRBD2	TRBV14	TGTGCCAGCAGCCCTAAGGGTGGGACTAGCGGGAGGGCGGGGCAAGAGACCCAGTACTTC	CASSPKGGTSGRAGQETQYF
once	TRBJ2-7	.	TRBV4-1	TGCGCCAGCAGCCAAGAGCGGGGTTACGAGCAGTACTTC	CASSQERGYEQYF
.	TRBJ2-3	TRBD2	TRBV20-1	TGCAGTGCTAGTTCGATGGGGCGGGGGTTAGTAGATACGCAGTATTTT	CSASSMGRGLVDTQYF
.	TRBJ2-3	TRBD2	TRBV6-1	TGTGCCAGCAGTGAATCGATTCGGACTAGCGGCACAGATACGCAGTATTTT	CASSESIRTSGTDTQYF
.	TRBJ1-6	TRBD1	TRBV18	TGTGCCAGCTCACGTGGACAGGCCGATAATTCACCCCTCCACTTT	CASSRGQADNSPLHF
.	TRBJ2-1	TRBD2	TRBV7-2	TGTGCCAGCAGCTTAGGCGGGAGGGCCGATGAGCAGTTCTTC	CASSLGGRADEQFF
.	TRBJ2-3	.	TRBV10-3	TGTGCCATCAGTGATGGGCGAGATACGCAGTATTTT	CAISDGRDTQYF
.	TRBJ2-2	.	TRBV5-1	TGCGCCAGCAGCCTGGTCGGGGTCACCGGGGAGCTGTTTTTT	CASSLVGVTGELFF
.	TRBJ2-7	TRBD1	TRBV10-2	TGCGCCAGCAGTGAAGGAGGGACAGGAGCCTACGAGCAGTACTTC	CASSEGGTGAYEQYF
.	TRBJ1-4	.	TRBV5-1	TGCGCCAGCAGCTTGGGAGGAGATAATGAAAAACTGTTTTTT	CASSLGGDNEKLFF
few	TRBJ2-2	TRBD2	TRBV4-2	TGTGCCAGCAGCCAGCTAGCCGGGACTAGCAGCACCGGGGAGCTGTTTTTT	CASSQLAGTSSTGELFF
.	TRBJ2-7	TRBD1	TRBV25-1	TGTGCCAGCGCCGGGACAGGGACCTACGAGCAGTACTTC	CASAGTGTYEQYF
.	TRBJ2-7	.	TRBV9	TGTGCCAGCAGCGTAGCCCCCACCCCAGGGTCGCACGAGCAGTACTTC	CASSVAPTPGSHEQYF
.	TRBJ2-5	.	TRBV6-2/TRBV6-3	TGTGCCAGCAGTTACCAGCAAGAGACCCAGTACTTC	CASSYQQETQYF
.	TRBJ1-1	.	TRBV7-9	TGTGCCAGCAGCTTAGTTGTCGGGGACACTGAAGCTTTCTTT	CASSLVVGDTEAFF
.	TRBJ1-1	TRBD1	TRBV7-3	TGTGCCAGCCGGTTGACAGGGACCACTGAAGCTTTCTTT	CASRLTGTTEAFF
.	TRBJ2-1	TRBD2	TRBV5-1	TGCGCCAGCAGCTTGGAGGTAGCGGGGGCCAAAGAGCAGTTCTTC	CASSLEVAGAKEQFF
.	TRBJ1-5	TRBD1	TRBV6-6	TGTGCCAGCAGTCCCCGGAGGCAGGGGGCTTTCAATCAGCCCCAGCATTTT	CASSPRRQGAFNQPQHF
.	TRBJ1-1	.	TRBV5-1	TGCGCCAGCACTGCGCTGATGAACACTGAAGCTTTCTTT	CASTALMNTEAFF
.	TRBJ1-6	TRBD1	TRBV6-6	TGTGCCAGCAGTCCCCCAGGGGGAAGTTTCGGATCACCCCTCCACTTT	CASSPPGGSFGSPLHF
.	TRBJ2-1	TRBD2	TRBV6-1	TGTGCCAGCAGTGAATTTGACGGGACTAGACTATACAATGAGCAGTTCTTC	CASSEFDGTRLYNEQFF
many	TRBJ1-5	.	TRBV27	TGTGCCAGCAGTTTATACAGGGTCCCCCCCCACCCCCAGCATTTT	CASSLYRVPPHPQHF
.	TRBJ1-6	TRBD1	TRBV3-1/TRBV3-2	TGTGCCAGCAGCCAAGAGGACAGGCCATATAATTCACCCCTCCACTTT	CASSQEDRPYNSPLHF
once	TRBJ2-2	TRBD2	TRBV5-4	TGTGCCAGCAGCCTCAACGGACTAGCGGACACCGGGGAGCTGTTTTTT	CASSLNGLADTGELFF
.	TRBJ2-1	.	TRBV2	TGTGCCAGCAGACTATACAATGAGCAGTTCTTC	CASRLYNEQFF
once	TRBJ2-5	TRBD2	TRBV28	TGTGCCAGCAGTTTAGGCCCTAGCGGGAGTGGCCAAGAGACCCAGTACTTC	CASSLGPSGSGQETQYF
.	TRBJ1-5	.	TRBV7-9	TGTGCCAGCACAAACTCGCGGGGGATCAATCAGCCCCAGCATTTT	CASTNSRGINQPQHF
.	TRBJ1-6	.	TRBV6-2/TRBV6-3	TGTGCCAGCAGTTACCGGGACACCTTTAATTCACCCCTCCACTTT	CASSYRDTFNSPLHF
.	TRBJ2-7	TRBD1	TRBV6-5	TGTGCCAGCAGGGGACAGGGAATAACCTACGAGCAGTACTTC	CASRGQGITYEQYF
.	TRBJ1-6	.	TRBV5-4	TGTGCCAGCACCGGGGACAATTGGGGGAATTCACCCCTCCACTTT	CASTGDNWGNSPLHF
.	TRBJ1-5	.	TRBV24-1	TGTGCCACCAGTGAACCCCCCGACAGGCCCCGGGAGCCCCAGCATTTT	CATSEPPDRPREPQHF
.	TRBJ2-7	TRBD1	TRBV29-1	TGCAGCGTTGAAGAGGACAGGGATTTCGCCGAGCAGTACTTC	CSVEEDRDFAEQYF
.	TRBJ2-7	.	TRBV24-1	TGTGCCACCAGTGATTTTACAGGCTACGAGCAGTACTTC	CATSDFTGYEQYF
.	TRBJ2-1	.	TRBV2	TGTGCCAGCAGGGAACAGGACTATGAGCAGTTCTTC	CASREQDYEQFF
.	TRBJ2-1	TRBD1	TRBV29-1	TGCAGCGTTGTCGGGGACAGGGGGATAGAAAATGAGCAGTTCTTC	CSVVGDRGIENEQFF
.	TRBJ2-1	TRBD1	TRBV7-9	TGTGCCAGCAGCCACCTCGGGGGGACAGGGGGTGGTAATGAGCAGTTCTTC	CASSHLGGTGGGNEQFF
.	TRBJ1-6	TRBD1	TRBV18	TGTGCCAGCTCACCACTTAGGACAGGACCAAGCTATAATTCACCCCTCCACTTT	CASSPLRTGPSYNSPLHF
.	TRBJ1-1	.	TRBV19	TGTGCCAGTAGTATCGGAACAGAGAACACTGAAGCTTTCTTT	CASSIGTENTEAFF
.	TRBJ1-2	TRBD1	TRBV6-5	TGTGCCAGCAGTTACTCAGACAGGGGAAGCTATGGCTACACCTTC	CASSYSDRGSYGYTF
.	TRBJ2-7	TRBD1	TRBV6-6	TGTGCCAGCAGAATCGGGACAGGGATCAACGAGCAGTACTTC	CASRIGTGINEQYF
.	TRBJ2-6	TRBD1	TRBV4-2	TGTGCCAGCAGCCAAGGAGGGGTAGCGAGTGGACAGGGGGCAACAGGGGCCAACGTCCTGACTTTC	CASSQGGVASGQGATGANVLTF
.	TRBJ2-2	TRBD1	TRBV19	TGTGCCAGTAGAAGGGGACAGGGTATCAACACCGGGGAGCTGTTTTTT	CASRRGQGINTGELFF
.	TRBJ2-7	.	TRBV4-1	TGCGCCAGCAGTCCCCGCCTTGAGTCCCCGGGTTCGATCGAGCAGTACTTC	CASSPRLESPGSIEQYF
few	TRBJ2-5	.	TRBV20-1	TGCAGTGCTAGTAATCCGACAGGCCAAGAGACCCAGTACTTC	CSASNPTGQETQYF
.	TRBJ2-2	.	TRBV6-5	TGTGCCACTCGGCCGCCGGGGAACACCGGGGAGCTGTTTTTT	CATRPPGNTGELFF
.	TRBJ2-7	TRBD2	TRBV6-2/TRBV6-3	TGTGCCAGCAGTTACCAGACTAGCGGCCCCTACGAGCAGTACTTC	CASSYQTSGPYEQYF
.	TRBJ2-3	.	TRBV2	TGTGCCAGCAAACAGGAATCAGATACGCAGTATTTT	CASKQESDTQYF